Following are 18 T cell receptor beta chains from one sample sequenced in a study of blood T cell repertoires in COVID-19. Sequenced by immunoSEQ multiplex PCR; TCRdb stores in-frame clones only, minus some. The repertoire consists of about 150,000 clones, with 60% to 85% occurring once and the leading ten covering under 10%. The sample taken for sequencing was peripheral blood. All receptors derive from a man in his fifties or sixties with active or convalescent COVID-19.

The chain combines TRBV7-6 with TRBJ2-7, with TRBD1 as a possible D gene (7 bases). The germline CDR1 and CDR2 sequences are SGHVS and FNYEAQ. This CDR3 has 16 amino acids. Deletions cut 6 bases from V and 0 bases from J, with 18 bases between. CDR3 bases: TGTGCCAGCAGTAGACCCCGCGGGGACAGCTCCTACGAGCAGTACTTC. Its translation is CASSRPRGDSSYEQYF. The variable domain in full, with the rest retrieved from reference TRBV7-6 and TRBJ2-7, is GAGVSQSPRYKVTKRGQDVALRCDPISGHVSLYWYRQALGQGPEFLTYFNYEAQQDKSGLPNDRFSAERPEGSISTLTIQRTEQRDSAMYRCASSRPRGDSSYEQYFGPGTRLTVT.

This rearrangement joins TRBV27 to TRBJ1-4; 7 bases align to TRBD1. This CDR3 is 14 amino acids long. Germline lookup yields CDR1 MNHEY and CDR2 SMNVEV (reference sequence). The V segment lost 6 bases and the J segment 5 bases; nucleotides outside the gene matches: 6. The CDR3 region has the DNA TGTGCCAGCAGCCCGGGACAGAGGAATGAAAAACTGTTTTTT. This sequence encodes CASSPGQRNEKLFF.

The rearrangement links TRBV5-1 to TRBJ2-5, with D possibly TRBD1 on 5 matching bases. V lost 0 bases, J lost 1 base, and 10 bases lay in between. There are 15 residues in the CDR3. The V gene's germline CDR1 is SGHRS and CDR2 YFSETQ. This CDR3 is CASSLDRPLQETQYF. CDR3 in DNA: TGCGCCAGCAGCTTGGACAGGCCTCTCCAAGAGACCCAGTACTTC.

The rearrangement uses TRBV19 and TRBJ2-3; tentative D call: TRBD2 (6 bases). CDR1 is LNHDA and CDR2 is SQIVND in the germline V gene (reference sequence). V dropped 6 bases and J dropped 4 bases, with 20 bases sitting between them. The CDR3 extends over 16 amino acids. CDR3 in amino acids: CASSQGLSGVADTQYF. CDR3 nucleotide sequence: TGTGCCAGTAGCCAAGGTCTTTCGGGGGTTGCAGATACGCAGTATTTT.

The V call is TRBV5-1, the J call TRBJ2-1; 9 bases align to TRBD1. Looked up from germline, CDR1 is SGHRS and CDR2 is YFSETQ. The CDR3 is 17 residues long. Trimming cost V 1 base and J 2 bases; bases outside gene matches: 7. The CDR3 region has the DNA TGCGCCAGCAGCTTGTATGTTGGGACAGGGACCTACAATGAGCAGTTCTTC. This translates into CASSLYVGTGTYNEQFF.

This clone was counted once. The chain uses TRBV5-8 and TRBJ1-5; TRBD1 agrees at 11 bases. V gave up 4 bases and J gave up 6 bases; unmatched junction bases: 3. The CDR3 extends over 14 amino acids. Looked up from germline, CDR1 is SGHTS and CDR2 is YDEGEE. CDR3 sequence reads: CASSADRGPQPQHF. The CDR3 DNA sequence: TGTGCCAGCAGCGCGGACAGGGGGCCTCAGCCCCAGCATTTT.

The chain employs TRBV19 and TRBJ1-1, with D unresolved. CDR3 size: 12 residues. Germline V gene data show CDR1 as LNHDA and CDR2 as SQIVND (reference sequence). Trimming removed 4 bases from V and 0 bases from J, with 3 bases in between. CDR3 residues: CASSNMNTEAFF. CDR3 DNA: TGTGCCAGTAGTAACATGAACACTGAAGCTTTCTTT. The complete variable domain, with remaining parts taken from reference TRBV19 and TRBJ1-1, reads DGGITQSPKYLFRKEGQNVTLSCEQNLNHDAMYWYRQDPGQGLRLIYYSQIVNDFQKGDIAEGYSVSREKKESFPLTVTSAQKNPTAFYLCASSNMNTEAFFGQGTRLTVV.

This clone has a handful of counts. The chain links TRBV10-3 to TRBJ2-2; 9 bases agree with TRBD2. The V segment lost 3 bases and the J segment 5 bases; nucleotides outside the gene matches: 16. The CDR3 extends over 19 amino acids. CDR1 and CDR2 from the germline V gene are ENHRY and SYGVKD. The CDR3 region has the DNA TGTGCCATCAGTGATCAGTGGGGACTAGCCGACGCGAGGACCGGGGAGCTGTTTTTT. Protein: CAISDQWGLADARTGELFF.

The chain carries TRBV6-5 and TRBJ1-2, with TRBD1 identical over 9 bases. The CDR3 spans 14 residues. The trim removed 6 bases at V and 8 bases at J, leaving 10 bases unmatched. Germline-derived CDR1 and CDR2 are MNHEY and SVGAGI. The CDR3 is CASSLRDRAYGYTF. The CDR3 nucleotides are TGTGCCAGCAGCCTGAGGGACAGGGCTTACGGCTACACCTTC.

The rearrangement joins TRBV19 to TRBJ2-5; the D is unclear. The CDR3 has 14 residues. V lost 5 bases to trimming and J lost 3 bases, with 13 bases between them. Germline V gene lookup returns CDR1 LNHDA and CDR2 SQIVND (reference sequence). Written as DNA, the CDR3 is TGTGCCAGTAGTGCCGGCAGGTTCGAAGAGACCCAGTACTTC. It specifies CASSAGRFEETQYF.

The chain carries TRBV27 and TRBJ2-7, with 11 bases matching TRBD1. Germline CDR1 and CDR2: MNHEY and SMNVEV (reference sequence). The CDR3 has 15 amino acids. After removal of 3 bases from V and 4 bases from J, the junction contained 5 bases not matched to a gene. The DNA of the CDR3 is TGTGCCAGCAGTTTGGATGGGACAGGGGGTTACGAGCAGTACTTC. Amino acid sequence: CASSLDGTGGYEQYF.

The rearrangement uses TRBV6-6 and TRBJ1-4; 7 bases match TRBD1. V gave up 5 bases and J gave up 0 bases; unmatched junction bases: 6. Germline loops: CDR1 MNHNY, CDR2 SVGAGI (reference sequence). This CDR3 region has 16 residues. Here the CDR3 DNA reads TGTGCCAGCAGTGCGACCGGGACAGCAACTAATGAAAAACTGTTTTTT. Translation gives CASSATGTATNEKLFF.

The chain links TRBV6-4 to TRBJ2-5, with 7 bases matching TRBD2. Unmatched junction bases numbered 7, after V lost 2 bases and J lost 4 bases. CDR3 length equals 15 residues. Germline lookup yields CDR1 MRHNA and CDR2 SNTAGT. The CDR3 sequence is CASSDGLAAIETQYF. DNA for the CDR3: TGTGCCAGCAGTGACGGGCTAGCGGCTATAGAGACCCAGTACTTC.

This clone was recorded many times. CDR3 in amino acids: CASRLGGTEAFF. The CDR3 coding sequence is TGTGCCAGCAGACTCGGGGGGACTGAAGCTTTCTTT. This chain links TRBV6-5 with TRBJ1-1, with TRBD1 as a possible D gene (5 bases). Germline V gene data show CDR1 as MNHEY and CDR2 as SVGAGI. The CDR3 sequence is 12 residues long. Deletions cut 6 bases from V and 5 bases from J, with 10 bases between.

The V gene is TRBV5-4, the J gene TRBJ1-4; D uncertain. CDR3 length: 15 amino acids. Trimming left V 4 bases short and J 0 bases short, with 10 bases between. Germline V lookup: CDR1 SGHNT, CDR2 YYREEE (reference sequence). The CDR3, as DNA: TGTGCCAGCAGCCAAGACATAGCAACTAATGAAAAACTGTTTTTT. Translated: CASSQDIATNEKLFF.

This chain joins TRBV7-9 and TRBJ1-4, with TRBD1 matching 7 bases. The junction had 6 bases not matched to a gene; V was cut back by 0 bases and J by 5 bases. The CDR3 extends over 16 amino acids. Germline V gives CDR1 SEHNR, CDR2 FQNEAQ (reference sequence). CDR3 loop: CASSLAWAGGNEKLFF. The DNA for the CDR3 is TGTGCCAGCAGCTTAGCGTGGGCAGGGGGAAATGAAAAACTGTTTTTT.

The genes are TRBV6-6 and TRBJ1-2, with D possibly TRBD1 on 6 matching bases. CDR3 length: 14 amino acids. Germline V gives CDR1 MNHNY, CDR2 SVGAGI (reference sequence). V lost 8 bases to trimming and J lost 8 bases, with 21 bases between them. For the CDR3, the DNA is TGTGCCAGCGGGGTCGGGACAATGAAGGGCGGCTACACCTTC. Translated, it gives CASGVGTMKGGYTF.

V usage is TRBV14 and J usage is TRBJ1-1; D might be TRBD1 (6 bases). The V gene's germline CDR1 is SGHDN and CDR2 FVKESK. The CDR3 is 14 amino acids. V was shortened by 3 bases and J by 3 bases, with 11 bases between the two germline ends. For the CDR3, the DNA is TGTGCCAGCAGCCACTTTCAGGGGTACACTGAAGCTTTCTTT. Translation gives CASSHFQGYTEAFF.